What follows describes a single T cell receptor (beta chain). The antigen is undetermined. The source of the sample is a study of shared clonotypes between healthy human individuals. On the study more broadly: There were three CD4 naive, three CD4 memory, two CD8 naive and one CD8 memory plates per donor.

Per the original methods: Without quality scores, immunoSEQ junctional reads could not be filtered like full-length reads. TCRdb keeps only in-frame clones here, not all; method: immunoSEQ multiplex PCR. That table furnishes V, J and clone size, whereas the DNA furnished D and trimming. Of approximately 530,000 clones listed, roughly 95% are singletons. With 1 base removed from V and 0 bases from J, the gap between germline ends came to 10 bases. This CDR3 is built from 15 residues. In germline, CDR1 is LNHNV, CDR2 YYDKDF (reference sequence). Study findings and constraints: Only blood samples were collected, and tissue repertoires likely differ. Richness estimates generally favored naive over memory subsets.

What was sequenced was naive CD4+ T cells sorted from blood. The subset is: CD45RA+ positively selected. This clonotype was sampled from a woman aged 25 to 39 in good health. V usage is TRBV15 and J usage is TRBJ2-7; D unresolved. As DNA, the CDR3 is TGTGCCACCAGCAGAGTGAGAACAGACTCCTACGAGCAGTACTTC. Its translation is CATSRVRTDSYEQYF.